A single sample is the source of the 22 T cell receptor beta chains below, sequenced in a study of control samples from healthy donors and cancer patients (TCRdb year 2020). The library was obtained by the immunoSEQ multiplex PCR assay. Not all clones reach the TCRdb copy of this immuneACCESS table, which keeps in-frame sequences only. Checked studies attribute under half of the gap to unresolved V genes and leave the rest unexplained. The sample contains some 82,000 clones, approximately 80% of them found a single time. In total, the top ten clones hold 11% of the sample. Source material: PBMCs. The receptor set was obtained from a man aged 60-69 years with head and neck cancer.

The chain is built from TRBV4-1 and TRBJ2-7; tentatively, D is TRBD2 (6 bases). This CDR3 comprises 12 residues. Germline V gene sequence: CDR1 MGHRA, CDR2 YSYEKL. With 3 bases removed from V and 7 bases from J, the gap between germline ends came to 10 bases. The chain's CDR3 is CASSHLAGEQYF. The CDR3 DNA follows: TGCGCCAGCAGCCACCTTGCGGGAGAGCAGTACTTC.

The chain combines TRBV19 with TRBJ1-4; 9 bases align to TRBD1. The CDR3 consists of 14 residues. V was pared by 3 bases and J by 8 bases, with 4 bases of the junction left unmatched. Germline V lookup: CDR1 LNHDA, CDR2 SQIVND (reference sequence). The CDR3 sequence: CASSIQGQGEKLFF. The CDR3 region has the DNA TGTGCCAGTAGTATTCAGGGACAGGGAGAAAAACTGTTTTTT.

The chain has TRBV4-2 and TRBJ1-2, with D possibly being TRBD1 (6 bases). The CDR3 contains 17 residues. The V end lost 4 bases, the J end lost 5 bases, and 23 bases lay between the germline ends. Per the germline V gene, CDR1 is LGHNA and CDR2 is YNFKEQ. CDR3 coding DNA: TGTGCCAGCAGCCCGGGATTGGGAGAAAGACAGGAATATGGCTACACCTTC. Amino acid sequence: CASSPGLGERQEYGYTF.

The chain joins TRBV6-5 to TRBJ1-3; 7 bases align to TRBD1. Germline values: CDR1 MNHEY, CDR2 SVGAGI. The CDR3 contains 15 residues. V shed 7 bases, J shed 5 bases, and the junction held 11 bases outside the gene matches. The CDR3: CASIPWGTDRNTIYF. DNA of the CDR3: TGTGCCAGCATTCCTTGGGGGACAGACAGAAACACCATATATTTT.

This clone came up once. The J gene is TRBJ1-2, the V gene TRBV12-3 or TRBV12-4; D not resolved. There are 13 residues in the CDR3. The germline V and J ends were trimmed by 6 bases and 4 bases, with 12 bases remaining between them. CDR3 residues: CASRSYGVYGYTF. Written as DNA, the CDR3 is TGTGCCAGCAGGTCATACGGAGTCTATGGCTACACCTTC.

The chain couples TRBV7-8 to TRBJ2-7, with 7 bases that match TRBD1. Per germline, CDR1 SGHVS and CDR2 FQNEAQ. This CDR3 comprises 16 residues. The J segment lost 2 bases and the V segment lost 2 bases, leaving 9 bases of the junction unmatched. The CDR3 here is CASSLWVTGLTYEQYF. The DNA of the CDR3 is TGTGCCAGCAGCTTATGGGTGACAGGGCTTACCTACGAGCAGTACTTC.

V is TRBV2 and J is TRBJ2-7; D is unclear. CDR1 and CDR2 (germline): SNHLY, FYNNEI. V was clipped by 3 bases and J by 3 bases, with 3 bases between them. The CDR3 spans 11 residues. In nucleotides, the CDR3 is TGTGCCAGCAGTGACAGCTACGAGCAGTACTTC. As protein: CASSDSYEQYF.

This clone was recorded only once. The chain links TRBV7-9 to TRBJ1-2; D is undetermined. The germline V gene encodes CDR1 SEHNR and CDR2 FQNEAQ (reference sequence). The CDR3 is made up of 16 amino acids. Trimming cost V 3 bases and J 4 bases, with 18 bases left between them. CDR3 amino acids: CASSLDSPRSPYGYTF. The CDR3 bases are TGTGCCAGCAGCTTGGACTCCCCGCGATCGCCCTATGGCTACACCTTC.

The chain combines TRBV12-5 with TRBJ2-2; TRBD1 is a possible D gene (6 bases). The germline V gene encodes CDR1 LGHNT and CDR2 FRNRAP. The CDR3 has 16 amino acids. V was clipped by 6 bases and J by 3 bases, with 17 bases between them. This CDR3 is CASGERRAGDTGELFF. As DNA, the CDR3 is TGTGCTAGTGGAGAACGGCGGGCAGGGGACACCGGGGAGCTGTTTTTT.

The chain recombines TRBV18 with TRBJ2-2, with D perhaps matching TRBD2 (5 bases). The V end lost 2 bases, the J end lost 5 bases, and 15 bases lay between the germline ends. CDR3 length: 16 residues. CDR1 and CDR2 (germline): KGHSH, LQKENI. In nucleotides, the CDR3 is TGTGCCAGCTCACCATGGTCCAGAGGGCAAACCGGGGAGCTGTTTTTT. Its translation is CASSPWSRGQTGELFF.

The chain has TRBV11-2 and TRBJ2-3; D is unclear. The germline gives CDR1 SGHAT, CDR2 FQNNGV. The CDR3 has 16 amino acids. Deletions cut 3 bases from V and 6 bases from J, with 19 bases between. For the CDR3, the DNA is TGTGCCAGCAGCTTGATGAGAATCCAGTTTGCGGATACGCAGTATTTT. Translation gives CASSLMRIQFADTQYF.

This chain connects TRBV10-3 to TRBJ2-2; 9 nucleotides line up with TRBD2. Per the germline V gene, CDR1 is ENHRY and CDR2 is SYGVKD. This CDR3 has 15 residues. J lost 2 bases, V lost 6 bases, and 4 bases had no gene match. In DNA form, the CDR3 reads TGTGCCATCAGCCGGACTAGCGATAACACCGGGGAGCTGTTTTTT. Amino acids: CAISRTSDNTGELFF.

This chain uses TRBV27 with TRBJ1-5; the D gene is possibly TRBD1 (5 bases). The V gene lost 3 bases and the J gene lost 4 bases, with 7 bases spanning the gap. The germline V gene has CDR1 MNHEY and CDR2 SMNVEV (reference sequence). This CDR3 has 13 residues. CDR3 DNA sequence: TGTGCCAGCAGTTTGGGGCAGAATCAGCCCCAGCATTTT. Its protein is CASSLGQNQPQHF.

As concerns this clone: The sample holds other DNA sequences that translate to the same CDR3. The chain uses TRBV5-1 and TRBJ2-3; a weak D match, TRBD1 (6 bases). Germline V gene lookup returns CDR1 SGHRS and CDR2 YFSETQ. The CDR3 length is 14 residues. V lost 0 bases to trimming and J lost 4 bases, with 9 bases between them. The CDR3 sequence is CASSLAGAADTQYF. The CDR3 DNA follows: TGCGCCAGCAGCTTGGCAGGGGCGGCAGATACGCAGTATTTT.

In this sample, this clone turned up once. The rearrangement uses TRBV6-5 and TRBJ1-2; unclear D gene. V was pared by 0 bases and J by 3 bases, with 11 bases between. The V gene's germline CDR1 is MNHEY and CDR2 SVGAGI. The CDR3 extends over 15 amino acids. CDR3 in amino acids: CASSYSPRTYYGYTF. The CDR3 DNA is TGTGCCAGCAGTTACTCCCCCAGGACGTACTATGGCTACACCTTC.

This clone was recorded once. The chain carries TRBV20-1 and TRBJ1-5, with D possibly TRBD1 on 5 matching bases. The CDR3 consists of 16 residues. Germline CDR1 and CDR2: DFQATT and SNEGSKA (reference sequence). The ends were cut back, 3 bases at V and 4 bases at J, with 19 bases in the middle. CDR3 DNA sequence: TGCAGTGCTAGTTCCGCAGGGAGACCTCAGAATCAGCCCCAGCATTTT. It encodes CSASSAGRPQNQPQHF.

CDR3 bases: TGTGCCAGCAGTAGTTGGGCAGATCCCCACAATGAGCAGTTCTTC. Translated, it gives CASSSWADPHNEQFF. The V and J genes are TRBV27 and TRBJ2-1; D gene uncertain. The CDR3 contains 15 residues. CDR1 and CDR2 (germline): MNHEY, SMNVEV (reference sequence). The ends were cut back, 5 bases at V and 5 bases at J, with 16 bases in the middle.

The V gene is TRBV7-2, the J gene TRBJ1-4; tentative D call: TRBD1 (5 bases). Germline CDR1 SGHTA, CDR2 FQGNSA. With 5 bases removed from V and 5 bases from J, the gap between germline ends came to 12 bases. The CDR3 contains 14 residues. DNA for the CDR3: TGTGCCAGCAGCCAGGGCAGCCAGAATGAAAAACTGTTTTTT. It is translated as CASSQGSQNEKLFF.

V usage is TRBV29-1 and J usage is TRBJ1-1; D may be TRBD1 (5 bases). Trimming left V 1 base short and J 8 bases short, with 14 bases between. Germline loops: CDR1 SQVTM, CDR2 ANQGSEA. CDR3 length: 13 residues. CDR3 in amino acids: CSVEGDAAAEAFF. CDR3 nucleotide sequence: TGCAGCGTTGAAGGGGACGCAGCCGCCGAAGCTTTCTTT.

The chain recombines TRBV6-6 with TRBJ2-5, with a possible D match to TRBD2 (5 bases). V was trimmed by 5 bases and J by 7 bases, leaving 20 bases between them. This CDR3 contains 15 residues. Germline V lookup: CDR1 MNHNY, CDR2 SVGAGI (reference sequence). CDR3 in amino acids: CASSPNSRESTTQYF. The CDR3 region has the DNA TGTGCCAGCAGTCCAAACTCCCGGGAATCCACGACCCAGTACTTC.

V usage is TRBV6-1 and J usage is TRBJ2-2; tentatively, D is TRBD2 (6 bases). Germline V CDR1 and CDR2: MNHNS, SASEGT. V was shortened by 3 bases and J by 1 base, with 12 bases between the two germline ends. CDR3 length: 16 amino acids. The CDR3: CASSDTGLRNTGELFF. The CDR3 coding sequence is TGTGCCAGCAGTGATACGGGACTCAGGAACACCGGGGAGCTGTTTTTT.

V and J are TRBV5-4 and TRBJ2-5; possible D gene TRBD2, 6 bases. Germline V CDR1 and CDR2: SGHNT, YYREEE (reference sequence). V dropped 4 bases and J dropped 1 base, with 17 bases sitting between them. The CDR3 has 16 residues. CDR3 sequence: CASSRAAGRSQETQYF. In DNA, the CDR3 is TGTGCCAGCAGCCGCGCGGCAGGGAGGTCCCAAGAGACCCAGTACTTC.